This TCR beta chain was sequenced during a study of PD-1 blockade in classical Hodgkin lymphoma. Study-wide points: In CD4+ cells, TCR diversity went up significantly by C4D1, but in CD8+ cells it did not. Whatever underlies the repertoire differences (possibly disease activity or prior therapy) remains undefined. Complete responders matched newly diagnosed patients in baseline diversity.

This table comes from immunoSEQ multiplex PCR, and its TCRdb copy is limited to in-frame clones, with some not included. The sample records roughly 13,000 clones, about four fifths being singletons. A note on this clone: Antigen specificity is unknown.

Time point noted: cycle 4 day 1 (C4D1), after 6 weeks of nivolumab. Brentuximab vedotin exposure varied among the patients, all of whom had relapsed after autologous stem cell transplantation. Purified CD4+ T cells were obtained from thawed PBMCs through magnetic negative selection. Looked up from germline, CDR1 is LNHDA and CDR2 is SQIVND (reference sequence). Trimming took 7 bases from V and 1 from J; bases not matched to a gene: 10. This CDR3 region has 16 residues. The chain combines TRBV19 with TRBJ1-1; TRBD1 agrees at 9 bases. The clonotype comes from a human donor with classical Hodgkin lymphoma. The sample in question was CD4+ T cells from blood, obtained before the fourth cycle of nivolumab. DNA of the CDR3: TGTGCCAGTACCCCTCTCCGGGACAGGGCGAACACTGAAGCTTTCTTT. Translated: CASTPLRDRANTEAFF.